Listed below are T cell receptor beta chains from one sample, sequenced in a study of human T cells and chemical hapten exposure. TCRdb re-called the RACE reads through MiXCR, storing one row per CDR3 protein. The sample yields about 120,000 distinct CDR3 sequences, roughly an eighth seen once. The specimen was whole blood, collected in connection with sensitization to the hapten diphenylcyclopropenone (DPC). The receptor set was obtained from a man in his late teens or twenties with alopecia areata. Some clones in this sample may be carry-over from other donors' samples. Both conserved end residues are part of each CDR3. Fields, in order: CDR3 DNA, CDR3 protein, CDR3 length, clone size, V gene, J gene, D gene. The D gene is left open where the match is weak. For some rows the clone size is stated as once, few or many, or as a class when expanded; others skip it.

TGCAGCGTTGAAGATCAGGGTCGAGAGCAGTACTTC,CSVEDQGREQYF,12,few,TRBV29-1,TRBJ2-7,-
TGCAGTGCTAGAGTCGGCCACTTGAACACTGAAGCTTTCTTT,CSARVGHLNTEAFF,14,few,TRBV20-1,TRBJ1-1,-
TGCGCCAGCAGCCGCTTCCAGGGTCCGAACTATGGCTACACCTTC,CASSRFQGPNYGYTF,15,few,TRBV4-3,TRBJ1-2,-
TGCAGTGCTAGGTATACCGGATCCTCTGGGGCCAACGTCCTGACTTTC,CSARYTGSSGANVLTF,16,few,TRBV20-1,TRBJ2-6,-
TGTGCCAGCAGCCAACCGTACCAAGAGACCCAGTACTTC,CASSQPYQETQYF,13,-,TRBV16,TRBJ2-5,-
TGCAGCGGGGCCGATAGACTCGGCCAGGATAGCAATCAGCCCCAGCATTTT,CSGADRLGQDSNQPQHF,17,many,TRBV29-1,TRBJ1-5,-
TGCGCCAGCAGCTCCGGGACAGGGGGACACGAGCAGTACTTC,CASSSGTGGHEQYF,14,few,TRBV5-1,TRBJ2-7,TRBD1
TGTGCCAGCAGCCCCGGTCCCTTTAGCACAGATACGCAGTATTTT,CASSPGPFSTDTQYF,15,many,TRBV9,TRBJ2-3,-
TGTGCCAGCAGTTTGTCGACAGATAATGAAAAACTGTTTTTT,CASSLSTDNEKLFF,14,few,TRBV12-3/TRBV12-4,TRBJ1-4,-
TGTGCCAGCAGCTTAGTATGGGATAGCGGGAAGAGGGAGACCCAGTACTTC,CASSLVWDSGKRETQYF,17,-,TRBV7-6,TRBJ2-5,TRBD2
TGTGCCAGCAGCCTGCTAGGAGCTGGGGCCAACGTCCTGACTTTC,CASSLLGAGANVLTF,15,-,TRBV7-9,TRBJ2-6,-
TGTGCCAGCAGTGCACCGGGTCCCCAGTACTTC,CASSAPGPQYF,11,-,TRBV6-1,TRBJ2-5,-
TGTGCCAGCAGCTTAGGCTGGGACACTGAAGCTTTCTTT,CASSLGWDTEAFF,13,few,TRBV7-9,TRBJ1-1,-
TGTGCCAGCAGCTTAGCGGGGGGGCCAGGGGATACGCAGTATTTT,CASSLAGGPGDTQYF,15,many,TRBV5-4,TRBJ2-3,TRBD2
TGTGCCAGCAGCGCACAAACAGATACGCAGTATTTT,CASSAQTDTQYF,12,once,TRBV7-2,TRBJ2-3,-
TGCAGCGTTGATGGAGACGGGGAGACCCAGTACTTC,CSVDGDGETQYF,12,-,TRBV29-1,TRBJ2-5,-
TGTGCCAGCAGCCCCGGACTAGGGGGGCTCAAGACCCAGTACTTC,CASSPGLGGLKTQYF,15,few,TRBV7-3,TRBJ2-5,-
TGTGCCAGCAGCTTTAGCGGGGGAGGAGAGACCCAGTACTTC,CASSFSGGGETQYF,14,-,TRBV7-9,TRBJ2-5,TRBD2
TGTGCCAGCAGCCCTCGGCTGAACACCGGGGAGCTGTTTTTT,CASSPRLNTGELFF,14,-,TRBV7-3,TRBJ2-2,-
TGCGCCAGCAGTTTGTCGGCAGGGATGAACACTGAAGCTTTCTTT,CASSLSAGMNTEAFF,15,few,TRBV10-2,TRBJ1-1,-
TGTGCCAGCTCACCTATTTCCGGTGAAGCTTTCTTT,CASSPISGEAFF,12,many,TRBV18,TRBJ1-1,-
TGCAGCGTTGACAGGGGAAAATATGGCTACACCTTC,CSVDRGKYGYTF,12,many,TRBV29-1,TRBJ1-2,-
TGCAGCGTAGGGGGGAACTGGAACACCATATATTTT,CSVGGNWNTIYF,12,few,TRBV29-1,TRBJ1-3,-
TGTGCCAGCCGGACAGGGGGTTGGGGCACTGAAGCTTTCTTT,CASRTGGWGTEAFF,14,few,TRBV6-2/TRBV6-3,TRBJ1-1,TRBD1
TGTGCCAGCAGCCAACAGGGGGCTAGGACCGGGGAGCTGTTTTTT,CASSQQGARTGELFF,15,-,TRBV3-1,TRBJ2-2,TRBD1
TGTGCCAGCAGTCTAGGGCGGCCGGGACCCCTCCACTTT,CASSLGRPGPLHF,13,many,TRBV7-9,TRBJ1-6,-
TGCGCCAGCAGCCAAGATACGGGACAGGGACTCTATGGCTACACCTTC,CASSQDTGQGLYGYTF,16,-,TRBV4-3,TRBJ1-2,TRBD1
TGTGCCAGCAGTTTAGGATCGGCAGGGATAAGCAATCAGCCCCAGCATTTT,CASSLGSAGISNQPQHF,17,many,TRBV12-3/TRBV12-4,TRBJ1-5,-
TGTGCCAGCTGTATTAGCGGGGGCGGACTGAGGAATGAGCAGTTCTTC,CASCISGGGLRNEQFF,16,-,TRBV11-2,TRBJ2-1,TRBD2
TGCAGCGTCTGGGACTCTAACTATGGCTACACCTTC,CSVWDSNYGYTF,12,-,TRBV29-1,TRBJ1-2,-
TGCGCCAGCAGCCAAAATTCCGCGGGGGGATCCACAGATACGCAGTATTTT,CASSQNSAGGSTDTQYF,17,few,TRBV4-3,TRBJ2-3,TRBD2
TGTGCCAGCAGCTTAGATAAAGGAGATACGCAGTATTTT,CASSLDKGDTQYF,13,many,TRBV7-9,TRBJ2-3,-
TGTGCCAGCAGCATAGCAGGGGTCGATGAGCAGTTCTTC,CASSIAGVDEQFF,13,-,TRBV7-9,TRBJ2-1,-
TGCAGCGTTGAAGAGCCGGAAACCAGAAACACCATATATTTT,CSVEEPETRNTIYF,14,-,TRBV29-1,TRBJ1-3,-
TGTGCCAGCAGTGAACCGGTTTTTCTGGGGGCGGATAATTCACCCCTCCACTTT,CASSEPVFLGADNSPLHF,18,few,TRBV2,TRBJ1-6,-
TGTGCCAGCGCCAAGGGACAGGGGGCCCATTTCTATGGCTACACCTTC,CASAKGQGAHFYGYTF,16,-,TRBV12-3/TRBV12-4,TRBJ1-2,TRBD1
TGCGCCAGCAACGGACAGGGGGTTTTTGAGACCCAGTACTTC,CASNGQGVFETQYF,14,few,TRBV5-1,TRBJ2-5,TRBD1
TGTGCCAGCTCACCTCCTGATTGGAGGGCAGATACGCAGTATTTT,CASSPPDWRADTQYF,15,few,TRBV18,TRBJ2-3,-
TGTGCCAGCAGCTTTAGGCTCTCTGGAAACACCATATATTTT,CASSFRLSGNTIYF,14,-,TRBV7-2,TRBJ1-3,-
TGTGCCATCAGTGAGTCGTCCGTCGGCACTGAAGCTTTCTTT,CAISESSVGTEAFF,14,few,TRBV10-3,TRBJ1-1,-
TGTGCCAGCAGTTTAAGGGGCGAGCACACCGGGGAGCTGTTTTTT,CASSLRGEHTGELFF,15,once,TRBV12-3/TRBV12-4,TRBJ2-2,-
TGCAGTGCTAGAGACCGGGGGGACACAGATACGCAGTATTTT,CSARDRGDTDTQYF,14,-,TRBV20-1,TRBJ2-3,TRBD2
TGTGCCAGCAGCTTAATGGCAGCGGGCAGGCCGGAGTCGAACACTGAAGCTTTCTTT,CASSLMAAGRPESNTEAFF,19,-,TRBV7-9,TRBJ1-1,-
TGTGCCAGCAGCTTCCACCAATACAATGAGCAGTTCTTC,CASSFHQYNEQFF,13,-,TRBV7-3,TRBJ2-1,-
TGCGCCAGCAGCTTGGTGGGCACCAATGAGCAGTTCTTC,CASSLVGTNEQFF,13,many,TRBV5-1,TRBJ2-1,-
TGTGCCAGCAGCAACCTTATGGCCTCTGGGGCCAACGTCCTGACTTTC,CASSNLMASGANVLTF,16,-,TRBV5-6,TRBJ2-6,-
TGTGCCAGCAGAAAGGGACCGTTGAACACTGAAGCTTTCTTT,CASRKGPLNTEAFF,14,many,TRBV6-4,TRBJ1-1,-
TGCGCCAGCAGCCCTCTTGGGCTCGCGGGGGGGTCTTACAATGAGCAGTTCTTC,CASSPLGLAGGSYNEQFF,18,few,TRBV4-3,TRBJ2-1,TRBD2
TGTGCCAGCTCACCTCGGGAACCCCCCCAAGAGACCCAGTACTTC,CASSPREPPQETQYF,15,-,TRBV18,TRBJ2-5,-
TGTGCCAGCAGCCTTCCTGGCGGCGCGAACACCGGGGAGCTGTTTTTT,CASSLPGGANTGELFF,16,few,TRBV7-9,TRBJ2-2,-
TGTGCCAGCAGGGACAGGGGGCCCGGGGAGCTGTTTTTT,CASRDRGPGELFF,13,-,TRBV7-8,TRBJ2-2,TRBD1
TGTGCCAGCAGGAGGGGGCCCAATCAGCCCCAGCATTTT,CASRRGPNQPQHF,13,few,TRBV7-2,TRBJ1-5,TRBD1